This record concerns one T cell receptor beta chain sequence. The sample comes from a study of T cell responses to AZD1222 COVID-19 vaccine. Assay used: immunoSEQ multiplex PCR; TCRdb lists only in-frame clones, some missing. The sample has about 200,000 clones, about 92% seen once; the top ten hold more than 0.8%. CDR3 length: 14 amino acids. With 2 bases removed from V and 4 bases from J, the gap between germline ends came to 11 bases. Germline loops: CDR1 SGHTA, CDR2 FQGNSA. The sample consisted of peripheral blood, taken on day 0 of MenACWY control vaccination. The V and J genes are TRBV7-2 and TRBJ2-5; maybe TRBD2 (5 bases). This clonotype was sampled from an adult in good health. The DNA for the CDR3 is TGTGCCAGCAGCTTATCCACTAGGGCAGAGACCCAGTACTTC. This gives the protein CASSLSTRAETQYF.